This T cell receptor beta chain was found in a study of blood T cells in healthy people across ages. As for the study in general: Capture via template switching afforded approximately one barcoded beta molecule per two T cells.

Extraction yielded at least 5 micrograms of total RNA per sample. Through a sample-barcoded 5' primer and a J-beta primer mix, a second PCR was run for roughly 7 to 11 cycles. Per-sample output comprised a minimum of 3 million paired-end reads containing CDR3. A single record per CDR3 protein comes from TCRdb applying MiXCR to the 5' RACE reads. The table lists fewer than 2 million distinct CDR3 sequences, 39% of them singletons. Germline values: CDR1 SGHVS, CDR2 FQNEAQ. This CDR3 is built from 14 residues. To note about this clonotype: A junction end diverges from the germline sequence, so it may reflect a read error.

The rearrangement links TRBV7-8 to TRBJ2-3; D ambiguous. The source is a human donor in good health. Sequencing input: blood. The CDR3 region is CASRLGSAPDTQYF. The CDR3 region has the DNA TGTGCCAGCCGCTTAGGGTCCGCCCCAGATACGCAGTATTTT.